The T cell receptor beta chain described here comes from a study of identifying expanded T cells in peripheral blood. Only one count was recorded for this clone. In germline, CDR1 is SGHNT, CDR2 YYREEE (reference sequence). Trimming pared 0 bases from V and 14 bases from J, leaving 11 bases between. The CDR3 runs to 11 residues. The data were produced by immunoSEQ multiplex PCR, yet TCRdb's version contains in-frame clones alone and is incomplete. The profile covers around 130,000 clones, with approximately 86% appearing a single time and less than 10% taken by the ten largest. The rearrangement links TRBV5-4 to TRBJ1-2; the D gene is possibly TRBD1 (5 bases). This sequence was found in a person between 18 and 75 years old in good health. Input material: blood. This CDR3 reads CASSLAGAGTF. CDR3 in DNA: TGTGCCAGCAGCTTGGCCGGGGCAGGGACCTTC.